This TCR beta chain was captured by sequencing in a study of a mutant IDH1 vaccine in newly diagnosed glioma (dated by TCRdb to the early 2020s). The study in broad terms: Vaccination started 4-6 weeks after radiotherapy alone, or was given together with temozolomide cycles in the groups whose treatment included chemotherapy. Before enrollment, patients had received standard therapy of radiotherapy alone, temozolomide alone, or radiochemotherapy with temozolomide; most received the combination. Of the approximately 35 treated patients, about 60% were male and about 40% were female, and the mean age was approximately 40 years. Six visits were used for peripheral blood collection: V03 (baseline), V05, V07, V10, V12 and V13. Longitudinal TCRB deep sequencing was performed for about two dozen treated patients wherever samples were available for exploratory analyses. Visit V12 was the week-35 safety follow-up and visit V13 was the week-47 end of study. What the study reported, not specific to this receptor: Pseudoprogression appeared unrelated to alterations in the top peripheral T cell clonotypes detected by TCRB sequencing. Immune responses induced by the vaccine were seen in roughly 95% of patients across multiple MHC alleles. According to the authors, sample limitations meant that analyses of patient blood samples could not be reproduced. PBMC samples for TCRB deep sequencing were selected based on availability.

The germline V gene sets CDR1 to SNHLY and CDR2 to FYNNEI. From cysteine to phenylalanine, the CDR3 is 10 amino acids long. Of the read, only the CDR3 DNA is kept; its 30 bases are in frame from base 1. Trimming removed 4 bases from V and 3 bases from J, leaving 1 base between the germline ends. This clone was counted between two and nine times. The antigen this receptor binds is unknown. Per-base qualities were not stored, and no clone one base away is much larger. Different DNA sequences within this sample yield the same CDR3. Sample time point, as interpreted from the label and publication: week 47, end of study. A 20-mer mutant IDH1 peptide at 300 micrograms in Montanide made up each vaccine dose, which was injected subcutaneously together with topical imiquimod. Patients were given eight vaccinations, in weeks 1, 3, 5, 7, 11, 15, 19 and 23, which matched visits V03 through V10. The donors had newly diagnosed IDH1-mutant astrocytomas of WHO grade 3 or 4 that showed loss of nuclear ATRX. The samples were drawn from NOA16, a multicentre, single-arm, open-label phase I trial in Germany that tested a mutant IDH1 peptide vaccine in humans for the first time. The DNeasy Blood and Tissue Kit was used to extract genomic DNA from EDTA blood for TCRB sequencing.

Libraries were built with the immunoSEQ multiplex PCR assay. The hsTCRB Kit was used according to the manufacturer's protocol to amplify rearranged TCR beta chain sequences. TCRB libraries were sequenced on an Illumina MiSeq. The authors' analysis ran thus. The proprietary platform of the kit vendor was used for demultiplexing, trimming and gene mapping. TCRdb provides this immuneACCESS table in a form limited to in-frame rearrangements. Some clones are lacking; in checked studies, under half of them reflect an unresolved V gene, and why the rest are absent is not known. That table supplies the V and J calls and clone size; D and trimming were determined from the DNA. The table for this sample lists some 49,000 clones; approximately 76% of them were counted only once. The top ten hold around 4.7% of the sample.

The TCR sequence derives from a woman between 35 and 50 years old with glioma. Some clones in this sample may be carry-over from other donors' samples. The sample in question was PBMCs, obtained from a glioma patient whose treatment included an IDH1 peptide vaccine. The sequence is built from TRBV2 and TRBJ2-7; no D segment can be confidently identified. The encoded CDR3 is CASSGYEQYF. The base sequence is TGTGCCAGCAGTGGCTACGAGCAGTACTTC.